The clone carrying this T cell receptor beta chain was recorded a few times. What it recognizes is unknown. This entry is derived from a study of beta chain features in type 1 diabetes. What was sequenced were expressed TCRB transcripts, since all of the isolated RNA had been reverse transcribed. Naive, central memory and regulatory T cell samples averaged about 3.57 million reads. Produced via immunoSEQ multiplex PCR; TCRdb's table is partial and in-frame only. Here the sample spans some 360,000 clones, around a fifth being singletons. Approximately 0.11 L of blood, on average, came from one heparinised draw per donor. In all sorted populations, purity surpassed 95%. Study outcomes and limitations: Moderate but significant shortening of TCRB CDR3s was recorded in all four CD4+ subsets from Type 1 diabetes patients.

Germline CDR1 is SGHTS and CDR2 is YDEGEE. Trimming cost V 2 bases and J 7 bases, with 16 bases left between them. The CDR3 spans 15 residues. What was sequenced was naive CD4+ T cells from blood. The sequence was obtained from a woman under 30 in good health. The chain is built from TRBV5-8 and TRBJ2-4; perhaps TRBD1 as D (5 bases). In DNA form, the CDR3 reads TGTGCCAGCAGCTTAACCGGTCACAGGCAGAACATTCAGTACTTC. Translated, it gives CASSLTGHRQNIQYF.